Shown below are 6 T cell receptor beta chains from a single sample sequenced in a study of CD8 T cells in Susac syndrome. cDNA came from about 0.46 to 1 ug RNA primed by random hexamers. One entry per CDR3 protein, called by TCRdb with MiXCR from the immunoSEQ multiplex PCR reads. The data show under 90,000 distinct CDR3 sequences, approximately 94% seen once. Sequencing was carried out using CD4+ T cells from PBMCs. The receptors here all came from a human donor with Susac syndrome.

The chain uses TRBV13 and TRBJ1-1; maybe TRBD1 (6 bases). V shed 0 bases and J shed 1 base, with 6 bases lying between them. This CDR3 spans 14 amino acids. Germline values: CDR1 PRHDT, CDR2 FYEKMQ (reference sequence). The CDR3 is CASSLGGGNTEAFF. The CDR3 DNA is TGTGCCAGCAGCTTAGGAGGGGGGAACACTGAAGCTTTCTTT.

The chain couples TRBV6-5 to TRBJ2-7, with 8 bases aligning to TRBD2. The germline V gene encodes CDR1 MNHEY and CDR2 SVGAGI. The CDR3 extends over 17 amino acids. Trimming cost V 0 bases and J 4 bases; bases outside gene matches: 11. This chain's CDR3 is CASSYSSGGAFGYEQYF. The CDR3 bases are TGTGCCAGCAGTTACTCAAGCGGGGGAGCCTTTGGATACGAGCAGTACTTC.

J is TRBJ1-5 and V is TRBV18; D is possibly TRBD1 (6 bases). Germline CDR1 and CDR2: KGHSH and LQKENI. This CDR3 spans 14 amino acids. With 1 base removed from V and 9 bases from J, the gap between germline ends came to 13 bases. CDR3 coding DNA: TGTGCCAGCTCACCACAGGGGGTGCCAGGGCCCCAGCATTTT. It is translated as CASSPQGVPGPQHF. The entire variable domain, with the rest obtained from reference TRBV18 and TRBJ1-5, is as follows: NAGVMQNPRHLVRRRGQEARLRCSPMKGHSHVYWYRQLPEEGLKFMVYLQKENIIDESGMPKERFSAEFPKEGPSILRIQQVVRGDSAAYFCASSPQGVPGPQHFGDGTRLSIL.

The CDR3 reads CASSLSLPRETQYF. DNA for the CDR3: TGTGCCAGCAGCTTAAGCCTGCCTCGAGAGACCCAGTACTTC. The chain carries TRBV7-9 and TRBJ2-5; D not certain. The CDR3 contains 14 residues. Trimming pared 2 bases from V and 4 bases from J, leaving 11 bases between. Germline CDR1 is SEHNR and CDR2 is FQNEAQ (reference sequence).

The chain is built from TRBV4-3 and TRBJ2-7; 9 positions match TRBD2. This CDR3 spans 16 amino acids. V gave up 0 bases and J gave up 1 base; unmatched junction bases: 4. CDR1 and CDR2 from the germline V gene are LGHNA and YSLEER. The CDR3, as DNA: TGCGCCAGCAGCCAAGATCACACTAGCGGGTCCTACGAGCAGTACTTC. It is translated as CASSQDHTSGSYEQYF.

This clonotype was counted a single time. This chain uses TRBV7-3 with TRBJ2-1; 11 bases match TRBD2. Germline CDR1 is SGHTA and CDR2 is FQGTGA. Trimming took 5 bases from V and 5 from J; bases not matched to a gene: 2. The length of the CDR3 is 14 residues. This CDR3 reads CASSTSGGNNEQFF. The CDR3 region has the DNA TGTGCCAGCAGCACTAGCGGGGGAAACAATGAGCAGTTCTTC.